This T cell receptor beta chain was documented in a study of T-cell memory formation after mild COVID-19. Study-wide results and limits: Confirmation was lacking for SARS-CoV-2 specificity of second-wave clones that peaked on day 37. Of the contracting clones, CD4+ ones lay mainly in CM and EM, and CD8+ ones in EMRA.

5'RACE with constant-segment primers built TCRalpha and TCRbeta cDNA libraries with UMIs. TCRdb re-called the 5' RACE reads with MiXCR, one entry per CDR3 protein. The sample lists approximately 100,000 distinct CDR3 sequences, more than 9.5% occurring once. The CDR3 sequence is 12 residues long. From germline, CDR1 is MRHNA and CDR2 SNTAGT. V shed 7 bases, J shed 4 bases, and the junction held 2 bases outside the gene matches. This clonotype occurred once. As yet, its antigen is unknown. This clonotype was sampled from a man younger than 35 who had mild COVID-19 (a few samples of this study predate the infection). Cell type and time point are not known. Sequenced: PBMCs or a T cell subset sorted from them (not recorded which). The J gene is TRBJ1-1, the V gene TRBV6-4; the match to TRBD1 covers 8 bases. CDR3: CASKTGVTEAFF. The DNA of the CDR3 is TGTGCCAGCAAGACAGGGGTCACTGAAGCTTTCTTT.